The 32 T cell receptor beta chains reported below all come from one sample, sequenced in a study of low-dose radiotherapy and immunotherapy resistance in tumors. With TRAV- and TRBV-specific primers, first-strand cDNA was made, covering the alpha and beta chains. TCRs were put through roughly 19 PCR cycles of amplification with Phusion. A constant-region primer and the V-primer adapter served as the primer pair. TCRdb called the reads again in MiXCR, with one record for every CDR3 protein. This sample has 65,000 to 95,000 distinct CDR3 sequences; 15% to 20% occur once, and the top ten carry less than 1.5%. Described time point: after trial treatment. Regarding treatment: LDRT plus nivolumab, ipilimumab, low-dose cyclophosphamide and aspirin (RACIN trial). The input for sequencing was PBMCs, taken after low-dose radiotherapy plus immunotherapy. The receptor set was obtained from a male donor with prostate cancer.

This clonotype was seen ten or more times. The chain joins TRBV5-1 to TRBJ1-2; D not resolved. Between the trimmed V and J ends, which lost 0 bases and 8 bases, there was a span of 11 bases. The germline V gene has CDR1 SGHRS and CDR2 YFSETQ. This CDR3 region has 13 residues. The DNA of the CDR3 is TGCGCCAGCAGCTTGGAGGGCTCGCGAGGCTACACCTTC. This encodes CASSLEGSRGYTF.

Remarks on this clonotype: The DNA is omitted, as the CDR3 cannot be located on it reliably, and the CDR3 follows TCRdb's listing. The CDR3 spells CASSLGAGELFFF. This chain joins TRBV5-1 and TRBJ2-2; the D call in the table, TRBD1, was not verified against the DNA. 13 amino acids form the CDR3, both terminal residues included. Germline values: CDR1 SGHRS, CDR2 YFSETQ.

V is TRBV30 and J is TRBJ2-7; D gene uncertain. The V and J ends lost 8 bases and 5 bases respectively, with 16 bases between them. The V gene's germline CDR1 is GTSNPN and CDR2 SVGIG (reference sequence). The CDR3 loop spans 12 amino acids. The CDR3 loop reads CALYDAAHEQYF. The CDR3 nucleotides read TGTGCCCTCTACGACGCCGCCCACGAGCAGTACTTC.

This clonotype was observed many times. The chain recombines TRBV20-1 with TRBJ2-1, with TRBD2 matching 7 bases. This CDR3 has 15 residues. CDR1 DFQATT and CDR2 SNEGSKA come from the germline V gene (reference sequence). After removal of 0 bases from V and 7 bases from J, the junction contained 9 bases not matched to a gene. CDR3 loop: CSARDLAGVGNEQFF. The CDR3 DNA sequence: TGCAGTGCTAGAGATCTCGCGGGAGTGGGGAATGAGCAGTTCTTC.

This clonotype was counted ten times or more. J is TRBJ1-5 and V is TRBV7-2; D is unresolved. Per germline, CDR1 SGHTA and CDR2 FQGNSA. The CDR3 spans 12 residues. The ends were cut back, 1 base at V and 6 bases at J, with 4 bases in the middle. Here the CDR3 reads CASSLELQPQHF. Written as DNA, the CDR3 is TGTGCCAGCAGCTTAGAGCTTCAGCCCCAGCATTTT.

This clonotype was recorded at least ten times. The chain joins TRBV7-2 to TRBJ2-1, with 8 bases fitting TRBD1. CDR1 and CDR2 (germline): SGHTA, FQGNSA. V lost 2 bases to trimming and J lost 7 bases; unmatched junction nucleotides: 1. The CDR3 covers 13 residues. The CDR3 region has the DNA TGTGCCAGCAGCTTATGGACAGGGAATGAGCAGTTCTTC. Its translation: CASSLWTGNEQFF. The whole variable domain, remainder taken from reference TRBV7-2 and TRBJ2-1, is GAGVSQSPSNKVTEKGKDVELRCDPISGHTALYWYRQSLGQGLEFLIYFQGNSAPDKSGLPSDRFSAERTGGSVSTLTIQRTQQEDSAVYLCASSLWTGNEQFFGPGTRLTVL.

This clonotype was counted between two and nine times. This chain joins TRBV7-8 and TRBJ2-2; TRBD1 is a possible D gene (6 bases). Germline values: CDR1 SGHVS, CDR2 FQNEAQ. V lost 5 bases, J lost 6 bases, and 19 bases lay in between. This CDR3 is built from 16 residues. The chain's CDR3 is CASSRLRGNSPGELFF. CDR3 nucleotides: TGTGCCAGCAGCCGCCTGAGGGGGAATTCGCCCGGGGAGCTGTTTTTT. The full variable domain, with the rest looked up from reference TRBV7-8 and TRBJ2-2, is GAGVSQSPRYKVAKRGQDVALRCDPISGHVSLFWYQQALGQGPEFLTYFQNEAQLDKSGLPSDRFFAERPEGSVSTLKIQRTQQEDSAVYLCASSRLRGNSPGELFFGEGSRLTVL.

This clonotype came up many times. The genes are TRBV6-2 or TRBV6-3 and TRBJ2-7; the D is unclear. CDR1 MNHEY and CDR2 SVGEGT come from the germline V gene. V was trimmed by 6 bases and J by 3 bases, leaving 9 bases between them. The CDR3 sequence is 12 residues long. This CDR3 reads CASRYPSYEQYF. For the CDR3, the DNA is TGTGCCAGCAGGTATCCGAGCTACGAGCAGTACTTC.

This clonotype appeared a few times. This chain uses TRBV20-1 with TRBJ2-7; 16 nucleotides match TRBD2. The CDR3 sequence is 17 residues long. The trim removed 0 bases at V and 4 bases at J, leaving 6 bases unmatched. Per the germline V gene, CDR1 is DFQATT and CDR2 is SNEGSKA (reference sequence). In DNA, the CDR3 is TGCAGTGCTAGAGACCGGGGACTAGCGGGAGGGCCGTACGAGCAGTACTTC. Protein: CSARDRGLAGGPYEQYF.

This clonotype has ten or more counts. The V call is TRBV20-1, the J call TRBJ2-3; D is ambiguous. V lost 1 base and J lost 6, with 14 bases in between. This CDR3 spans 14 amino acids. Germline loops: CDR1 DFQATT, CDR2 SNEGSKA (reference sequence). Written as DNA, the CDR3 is TGCAGTGCTAGAGTTGCCTACAGATCGGATACGCAGTATTTT. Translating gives CSARVAYRSDTQYF.

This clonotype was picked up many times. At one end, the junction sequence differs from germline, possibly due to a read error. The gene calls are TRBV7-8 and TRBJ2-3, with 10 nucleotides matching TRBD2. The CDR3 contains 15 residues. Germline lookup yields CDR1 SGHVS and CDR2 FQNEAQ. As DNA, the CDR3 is TGTGCCAGCAGCCTAGCGGGAGCATATACAGATACGCAGTATTTT. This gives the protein CASSLAGAYTDTQYF.

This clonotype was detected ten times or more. The CDR3 region is CASSLNTDQPQHF. The DNA for the CDR3 is TGCGCCAGCAGCTTAAACACGGATCAGCCCCAGCATTTT. This sequence joins TRBV4-1 and TRBJ1-5; D is undetermined. Germline V CDR1 and CDR2: MGHRA, YSYEKL. Trimming left V 5 bases short and J 5 bases short, with 10 bases between. The CDR3 has 13 amino acids.

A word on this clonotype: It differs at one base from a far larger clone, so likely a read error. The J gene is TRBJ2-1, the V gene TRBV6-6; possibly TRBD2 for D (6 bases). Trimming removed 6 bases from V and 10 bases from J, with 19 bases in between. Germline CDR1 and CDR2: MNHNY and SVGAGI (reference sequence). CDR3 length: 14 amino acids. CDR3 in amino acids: CASRGPGLNYEQFF. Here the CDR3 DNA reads TGTGCCAGCAGAGGTCCGGGACTCAACTACGAGCAGTTCTTC.

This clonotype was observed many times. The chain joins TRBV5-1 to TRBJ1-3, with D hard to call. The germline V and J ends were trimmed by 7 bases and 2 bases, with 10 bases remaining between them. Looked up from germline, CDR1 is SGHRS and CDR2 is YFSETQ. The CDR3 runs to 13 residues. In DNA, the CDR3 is TGCGCCAGCGCCCCCGCAACTGGAAACACCATATATTTT. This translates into CASAPATGNTIYF.

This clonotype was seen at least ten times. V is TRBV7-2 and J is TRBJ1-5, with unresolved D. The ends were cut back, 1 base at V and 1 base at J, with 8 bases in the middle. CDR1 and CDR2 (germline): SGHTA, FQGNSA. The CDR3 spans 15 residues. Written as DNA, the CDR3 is TGTGCCAGCAGCTTAGTGGCGGAGAGCAATCAGCCCCAGCATTTT. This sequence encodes CASSLVAESNQPQHF.

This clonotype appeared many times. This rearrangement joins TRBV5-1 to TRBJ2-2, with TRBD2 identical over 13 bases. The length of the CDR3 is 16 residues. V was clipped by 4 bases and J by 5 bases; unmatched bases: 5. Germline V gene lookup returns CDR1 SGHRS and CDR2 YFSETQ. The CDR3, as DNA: TGCGCCAGCAGCCGACTAGCGGGAGGAGGGACCGGGGAGCTGTTTTTT. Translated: CASSRLAGGGTGELFF.

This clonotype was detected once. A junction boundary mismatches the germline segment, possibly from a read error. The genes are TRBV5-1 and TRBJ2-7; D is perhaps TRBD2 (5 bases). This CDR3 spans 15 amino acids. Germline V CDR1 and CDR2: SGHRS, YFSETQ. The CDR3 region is CASSLGGSWTGELYF. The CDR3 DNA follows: TGCGCCAGCAGCTTGGGAGGGAGCTGGACCGGGGAGCTGTACTTC. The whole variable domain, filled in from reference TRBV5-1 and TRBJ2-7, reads KAGVTQTPRYLIKTRGQQVTLSCSPISGHRSVSWYQQTPGQGLQFLFEYFSETQRNKGNFPGRFSGRQFSNSRSEMNVSTLELGDSALYLCASSLGGSWTGELYFGPGTRLTVT.

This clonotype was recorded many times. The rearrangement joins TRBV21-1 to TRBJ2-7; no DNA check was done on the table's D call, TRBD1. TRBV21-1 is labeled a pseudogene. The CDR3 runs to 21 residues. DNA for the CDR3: TGTGCCAGCAGCAAGGTACCGGCGGACAGGGGGCGGGAGGTGAGATCCTACGAGCAGTACTTC. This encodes CASSKVPADRGREVRSYEQYF.

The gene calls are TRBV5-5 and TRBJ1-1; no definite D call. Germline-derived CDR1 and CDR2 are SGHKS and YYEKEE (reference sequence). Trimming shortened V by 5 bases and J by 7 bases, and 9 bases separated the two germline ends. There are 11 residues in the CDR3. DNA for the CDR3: TGTGCCAGCAGGACCGGGGATGAAGCTTTCTTT. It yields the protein CASRTGDEAFF.

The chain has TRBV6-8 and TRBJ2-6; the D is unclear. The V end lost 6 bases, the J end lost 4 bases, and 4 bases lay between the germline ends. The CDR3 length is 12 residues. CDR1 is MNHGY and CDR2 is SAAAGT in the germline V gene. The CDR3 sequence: CASSQGANVLTF. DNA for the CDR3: TGTGCCAGCAGCCAGGGGGCCAACGTCCTGACTTTC.

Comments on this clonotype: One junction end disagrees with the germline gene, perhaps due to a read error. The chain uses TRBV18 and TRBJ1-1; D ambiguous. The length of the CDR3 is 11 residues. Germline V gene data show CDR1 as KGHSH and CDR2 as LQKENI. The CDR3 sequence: CASSQNTGAFF. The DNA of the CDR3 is TGTGCCAGCTCGCAGAACACTGGAGCTTTCTTT.

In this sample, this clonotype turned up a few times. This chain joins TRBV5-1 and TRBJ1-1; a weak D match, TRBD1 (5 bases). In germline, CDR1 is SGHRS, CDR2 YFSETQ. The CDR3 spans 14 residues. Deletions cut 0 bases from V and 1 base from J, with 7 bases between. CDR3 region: CASSLAGGNTEAFF. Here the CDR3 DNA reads TGCGCCAGCAGCTTGGCCGGGGGGAACACTGAAGCTTTCTTT.

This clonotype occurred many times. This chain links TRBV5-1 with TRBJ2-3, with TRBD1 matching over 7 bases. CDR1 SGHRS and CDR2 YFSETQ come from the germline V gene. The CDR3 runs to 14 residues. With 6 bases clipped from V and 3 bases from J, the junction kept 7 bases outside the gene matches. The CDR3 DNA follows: TGCGCCAGCAAACAGGGGTCTCAAACAGATACGCAGTATTTT. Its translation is CASKQGSQTDTQYF.

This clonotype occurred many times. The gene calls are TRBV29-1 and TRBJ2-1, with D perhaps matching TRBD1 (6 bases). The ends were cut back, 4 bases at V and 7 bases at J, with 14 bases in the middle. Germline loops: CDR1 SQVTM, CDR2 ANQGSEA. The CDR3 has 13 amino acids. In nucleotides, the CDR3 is TGCAGCGTTGTCCAGGGGAGTACGAATGAGCAGTTCTTC. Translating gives CSVVQGSTNEQFF.

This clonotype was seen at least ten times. In DNA form, the CDR3 reads TGTGCCAGCAGTGAGCCCAGGACCAGACAGGGGCAAGAGACCCAGTACTTC. It is translated as CASSEPRTRQGQETQYF. V and J are TRBV6-1 and TRBJ2-5, with 8 bases identical to TRBD1. The V segment lost 3 bases and the J segment 2 bases; nucleotides outside the gene matches: 11. The CDR3 is 17 amino acids. From germline, CDR1 is MNHNS and CDR2 SASEGT.

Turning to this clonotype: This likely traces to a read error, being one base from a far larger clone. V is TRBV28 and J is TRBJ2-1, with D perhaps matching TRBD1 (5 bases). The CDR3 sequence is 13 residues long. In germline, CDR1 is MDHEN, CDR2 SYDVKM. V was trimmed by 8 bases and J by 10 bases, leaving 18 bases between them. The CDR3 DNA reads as TGTGCCAGCCGGTCGACAGCGACCTACGAGCAGTTCTTC. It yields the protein CASRSTATYEQFF.

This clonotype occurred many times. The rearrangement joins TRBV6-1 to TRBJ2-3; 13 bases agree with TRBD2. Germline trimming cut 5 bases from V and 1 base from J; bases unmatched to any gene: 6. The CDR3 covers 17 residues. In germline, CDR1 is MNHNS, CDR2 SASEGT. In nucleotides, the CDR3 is TGTGCCAGCAGTTCCGGGACTAGCGGGATCCGCACAGATACGCAGTATTTT. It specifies CASSSGTSGIRTDTQYF.

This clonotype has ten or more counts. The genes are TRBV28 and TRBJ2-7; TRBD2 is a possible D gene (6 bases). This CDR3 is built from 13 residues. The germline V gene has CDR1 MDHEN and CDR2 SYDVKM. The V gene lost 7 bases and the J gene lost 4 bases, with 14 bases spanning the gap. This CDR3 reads CASKAGGIYEQYF. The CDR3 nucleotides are TGTGCCAGCAAAGCGGGTGGGATTTACGAGCAGTACTTC.

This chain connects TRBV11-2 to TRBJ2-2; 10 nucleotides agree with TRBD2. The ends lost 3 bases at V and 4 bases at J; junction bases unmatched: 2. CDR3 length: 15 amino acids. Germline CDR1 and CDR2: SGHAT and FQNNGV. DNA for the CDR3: TGTGCCAGCAGCTTTCGACTAGCGGGCACCGGGGAGCTGTTTTTT. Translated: CASSFRLAGTGELFF.

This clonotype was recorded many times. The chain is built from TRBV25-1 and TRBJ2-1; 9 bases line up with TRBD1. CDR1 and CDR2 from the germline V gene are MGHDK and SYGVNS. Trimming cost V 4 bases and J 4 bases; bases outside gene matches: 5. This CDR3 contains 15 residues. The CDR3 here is CASSGAGTGYNEQFF. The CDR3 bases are TGTGCCAGCAGTGGGGCCGGGACAGGGTACAATGAGCAGTTCTTC.

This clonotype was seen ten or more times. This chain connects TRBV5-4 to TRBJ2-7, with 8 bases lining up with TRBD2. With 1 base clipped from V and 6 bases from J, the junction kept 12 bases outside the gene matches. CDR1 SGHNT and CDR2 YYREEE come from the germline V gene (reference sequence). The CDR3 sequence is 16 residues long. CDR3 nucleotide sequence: TGTGCCAGCAGCTTGAAGGGACTAGGAATTTCTGCCGAGCAGTACTTC. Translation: CASSLKGLGISAEQYF.

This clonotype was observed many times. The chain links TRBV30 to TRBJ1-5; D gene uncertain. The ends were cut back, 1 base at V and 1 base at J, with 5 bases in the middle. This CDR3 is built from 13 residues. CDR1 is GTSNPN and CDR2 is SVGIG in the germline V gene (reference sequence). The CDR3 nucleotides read TGTGCCTGGAGTGGGCAGAGCAATCAGCCCCAGCATTTT. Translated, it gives CAWSGQSNQPQHF.